This T cell receptor (beta chain) was obtained from a study of cytomegalovirus exposure and HLA in healthy donors (dated by TCRdb to 2016 to 2017). Broadly, across the study: An earlier analysis of approximately 590 of the donors reported approximately 270 Gb of sequence data and 117 million unique TCR beta sequences from approximately 180 million T cells. The number of donors typed differed by locus, with 629-630 for A, B, C, DRB1 and DQB1, 522 for DQA1, nearly 610 for DPA1, and some 440 for DPB1. All discovery cohort repertoires had been generated on a single sequencing platform. Rather than drawing on any new phenotypic data, the later analysis identified candidate immune exposures from TCR beta sequences and the way those sequences occurred across donors. Because of strong linkage in the cohort, roughly five DR-DQ haplotypes were treated as single units for association and clustering. Alongside the repertoire data, information on donor age, sex, ethnicity and CMV serostatus was compiled. Approximately 300 gigabases of sequencing data and roughly 81 million unique TCR sequences made up an early release that covered 500 to 650 HLA-typed donors. A later genetic analysis took genome-wide SNP genotypes for about 60% of the roughly 670 donors and used that subset as a discovery cohort. Among 300 to 500 genotyped donors of the cohort, an average of about 220,000 unique TCR beta nucleotide sequences was sequenced per donor, of which about 19% were non-productive. Along with the approximately 700-subject first cohort, a separate validation cohort of roughly 110 different subjects was used. Using immunosequencing, the study profiled T cell repertoires from about 610 subjects and related those repertoires to cytomegalovirus serostatus. The study aimed to test whether cataloging public T cell receptors could reveal signatures of past pathogen exposure. In a later analysis, previously published TCR beta repertoires from several hundred donors were re-analyzed and high-resolution HLA genotyping was added so that TCR occurrence patterns could be studied. An earlier analysis of more than 450 of the donors used high-throughput TCR beta sequencing to judge whether each TCR beta V gene segment behaved as functional or pseudogenic. Of the 300 to 400 genotyped donors, roughly 85% fell in the genetic ancestry cluster associated with self-reported Caucasian donors. Class I and class II HLA loci were covered by the typing at four-digit resolution. To predict cytomegalovirus infection status, the study brought together high-throughput TCR immunosequencing, statistical association of individual TCRs with disease status, and machine learning.

In total, approximately 610 healthy bone marrow donors made up the cohort. All cohort members were sampled while nominally healthy, although unrecorded immune exposures were likely present. The donor was CMV seronegative and belonged to the group of roughly 330 seronegative cohort members. Every donor gave a peripheral blood sample, and the peripheral blood mononuclear cells from that sample were used for TCR beta sequencing. The Qiagen DNeasy Blood Extraction Kit was used to extract genomic DNA from the blood cell samples. On this clone: It has no known antigen specificity. Base qualities are not recorded, but no much larger clone differs from it by a single base.

A distance of 17 bases separates the germline ends of V and J, which lose 4 bases and 8 bases respectively. The CDR3 holds 15 amino acids from the cysteine to the phenylalanine. Only CDR3 DNA remains: 45 bases, in frame from the first base. CDR1 and CDR2 (MNHEY, SMNVEV) derive from the germline V gene (reference sequence). The method behind the library was the immunoSEQ multiplex PCR assay. For the multiplex PCR, a mixture combining 60 forward primers for TCR Vbeta segments and 13 reverse primers for TCR Jbeta segments was used. A multiplex PCR assay on genomic DNA amplified the CDR3 region of rearranged TCR beta genes. On the Illumina HiSeq System, the amplified TCR beta libraries were sequenced as 87-base-pair reads. Regarding the original processing steps: A later analysis tallied roughly 78 million unique TCR beta chains across the 666 repertoires, and about 12 million of those chains were shared by two or more donors. Raw reads were error-corrected and collapsed into unique sequences by a nearest-neighbor algorithm in which closely related sequences were merged to remove PCR and sequencing errors. Alignment of CDR3 sequences to IMGT reference sequences was used to assign V, D and J gene segments. For a sequence to be retained, at least a six-nucleotide match to both a V gene segment and a J gene segment was required. Rearrangements were classified as productive when the CDR3 lacked stop codons and remained in frame with V and J, and all other rearrangements were classified as non-productive. CDR3 was defined according to IMGT convention as the region running from the second conserved V-encoded cysteine to the conserved J-encoded phenylalanine. Sequences without an unambiguous match to a single V gene segment were excluded from the earlier analysis of 450 to 750 of the donors. An earlier analysis of 587 of the donors called V segments functional above 56.7% productive rearrangements and segregating when the between-donor standard deviation exceeded 5%. A statistical classification framework was built to diagnose cytomegalovirus status from the catalog of TCR beta chain sequences. A later analysis assigned V and J genes by comparing TCR nucleotide sequences with IMGT/GENE-DB human TR gene sequences. The TCRdist pipeline was used in a later analysis to assign CDR3 sequences and most-parsimonious VDJ recombination scenarios. In a later analysis, each TCR beta chain was defined by its CDR3 amino acid sequence together with its V-gene family, and reads without a unique V-gene family were excluded. As a way to deal with suspected cross-contamination and a sequencing artifact, a later analysis dropped 450 to 700 nucleotide sequences that were highly shared and had low generation probability. In a later analysis, a clonal expansion index was calculated for each public chain from normalized within-repertoire ranks of inferred template counts. Generation probabilities in a later analysis came from a VDJ recombination model fitted to out-of-frame rearrangements, and those results were checked against IGoR. In a later analysis, hypergeometric tests were used to score TCR-TCR, TCR-HLA and TCR-CMV co-occurrence, with a repertoire-size bias correction applied to TCR pairs. In a later analysis, false discovery rates were estimated by permuting HLA or CMV assignments 20 times. In a later analysis, co-occurring TCRs were grouped using DBSCAN, and TCRdist sequence similarity was added for clustering within HLA-allele-positive subsets. Repertoires with fewer than 30,000 or more than 120,000 public chains were left out of co-occurrence clustering, as were about five repertoires with anomalous nucleotide sharing. TCRdb limited this immuneACCESS table to in-frame rearrangements with V and J called. A share of clones is missing; checked studies link under half to unresolved V genes, and the rest is unexplained. The DNA was the basis for D and trimming; V, J and clone size are from that table. This sample comprises some 150,000 clones, roughly 70% of them detected only once. The ten largest make up approximately 2.1% of the sample.

Findings and caveats that apply to the study as a whole: A later analysis associated about 17,000 TCR beta sequences with specific HLA alleles at a false discovery rate of 0.05. According to a later analysis, most CMV-associated TCR beta chains appeared to be HLA-restricted, and the HLA associations seemed to be driven largely by CMV exposure. In a later analysis, several top co-occurrence clusters were reported to appear linked to parvovirus B19, influenza, CMV and Epstein-Barr virus. In a later genetic analysis, fewer N-insertions in productive TCRs were reported among donors in an Asian-associated ancestry cluster than the roughly 640-donor mean. The study listed over 150 TCR beta chains as associated with cytomegalovirus. When HLA alleles, especially DR and DQ, strongly co-occurred, attributing TCR associations to individual alleles was difficult. The authors suggested that the approach could potentially be generalized to other disease states and immunological phenotypes. In both the original and validation cohorts, the classifier was reported to diagnose cytomegalovirus status with high specificity and sensitivity. Three of the identified cytomegalovirus-associated TCR beta chains were confirmed in vitro to be specific for cytomegalovirus antigens. In a later analysis, the rate of TCR association differed among HLA loci, with DRB1 alleles having the most associated TCRs and HLA-C alleles having the fewest. The presence/absence analyses assumed that sequencing depth was roughly uniform across donors, and that assumption may not be true. A group of highly shared sequence variants was considered likely to be a technical artifact of the sequencing pipeline. The only immune exposure information available for the cohort was CMV serostatus. In a later genetic analysis, a missense DCLRE1C variant was associated with V-gene and J-gene trimming of TCR beta chains, and the association was replicated in an independent cohort. Most TCR sequences were seen in very few donors, while some public TCRs were found in many individuals. HLA typing was unavailable for some donors at each locus, so association tests used only the typed subset. Some IMGT-functional V segments, including TRBV6-2 and TRBV6-3, could not be told apart with the 87-base-pair reads, so those segments were excluded. Linkage disequilibrium might explain the correlated functional status among segregating V segments, but an unknown experimental factor could not be excluded. An earlier analysis of 587 of the donors showed that most TCR beta V segments appeared in productive rearrangements either about 87% or about 30% of the time, which broadly matched IMGT annotations. A further reported finding was that TCR beta sequences accurately predicted the HLA-A and HLA-B alleles for most subjects in the first cohort. Because counts were too low, roughly 17 rarely observed V segments, including chromosome 9 orphons, were left out of the earlier analysis of about 620 of the donors. Only TCR beta chains were sequenced in this cohort, and the absence of alpha or paired-chain data limited detectable features. A later analysis found that HLA-associated TCR beta chains were more clonally expanded and had lower generation probabilities than equally common non-associated chains.

This clonotype was sampled from a man aged 30-40 years in good health and CMV-seronegative. In this chain, TRBV27 is recombined with TRBJ1-4, with TRBD1 perhaps the D gene, on 6 matching bases. The specimen sequenced was PBMCs. This receptor has the CDR3 CASSSARGAEEKLFF. The sequenced DNA: TGTGCCAGCAGTTCCGCTCGGGGGGCAGAGGAAAAACTGTTTTTT.